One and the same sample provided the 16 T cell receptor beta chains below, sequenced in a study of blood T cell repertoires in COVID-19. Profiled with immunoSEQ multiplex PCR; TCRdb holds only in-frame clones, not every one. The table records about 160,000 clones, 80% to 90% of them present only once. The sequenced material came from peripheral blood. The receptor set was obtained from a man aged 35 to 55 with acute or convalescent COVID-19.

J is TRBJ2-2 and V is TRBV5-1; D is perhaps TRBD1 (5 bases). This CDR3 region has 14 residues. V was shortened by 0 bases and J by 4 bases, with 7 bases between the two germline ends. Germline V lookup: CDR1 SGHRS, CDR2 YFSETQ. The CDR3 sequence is CASSLGRATGELFF. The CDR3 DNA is TGCGCCAGCAGCTTGGGCAGGGCCACCGGGGAGCTGTTTTTT.

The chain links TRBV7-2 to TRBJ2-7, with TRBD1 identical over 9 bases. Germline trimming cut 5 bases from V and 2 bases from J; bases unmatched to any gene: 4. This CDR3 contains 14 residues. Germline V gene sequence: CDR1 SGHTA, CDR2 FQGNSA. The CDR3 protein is CASSHTGGPYEQYF. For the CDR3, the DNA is TGTGCCAGCAGCCATACAGGGGGCCCCTACGAGCAGTACTTC.

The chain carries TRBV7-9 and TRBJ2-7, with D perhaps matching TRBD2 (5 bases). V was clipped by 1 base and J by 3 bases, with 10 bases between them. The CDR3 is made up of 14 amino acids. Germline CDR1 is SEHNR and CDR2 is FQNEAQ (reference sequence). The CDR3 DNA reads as TGTGCCAGCAGCTTAGGCGGGCGACGCTACGAGCAGTACTTC. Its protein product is CASSLGGRRYEQYF. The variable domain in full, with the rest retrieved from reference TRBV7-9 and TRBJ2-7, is DTGVSQNPRHKITKRGQNVTFRCDPISEHNRLYWYRQTLGQGPEFLTYFQNEAQLEKSRLLSDRFSAERPKGSFSTLEIQRTEQGDSAMYLCASSLGGRRYEQYFGPGTRLTVT.

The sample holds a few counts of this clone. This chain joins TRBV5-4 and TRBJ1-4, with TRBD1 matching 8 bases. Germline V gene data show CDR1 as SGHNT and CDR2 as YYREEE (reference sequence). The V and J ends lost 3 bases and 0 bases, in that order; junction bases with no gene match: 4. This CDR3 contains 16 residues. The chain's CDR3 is CASSSGTGATNEKLFF. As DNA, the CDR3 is TGTGCCAGCAGCTCCGGGACAGGAGCAACTAATGAAAAACTGTTTTTT.

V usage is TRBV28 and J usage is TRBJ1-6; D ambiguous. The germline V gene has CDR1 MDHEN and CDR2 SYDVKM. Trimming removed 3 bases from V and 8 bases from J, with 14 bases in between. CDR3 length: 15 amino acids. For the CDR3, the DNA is TGTGCCAGCAGTTTTAAGCGGCAGTTTGATTCACCCCTCCACTTT. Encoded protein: CASSFKRQFDSPLHF.

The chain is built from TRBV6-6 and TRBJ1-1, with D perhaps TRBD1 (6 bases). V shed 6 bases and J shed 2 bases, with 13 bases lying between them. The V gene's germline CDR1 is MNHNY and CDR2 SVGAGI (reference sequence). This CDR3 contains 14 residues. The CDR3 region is CASSPRDINTEAFF. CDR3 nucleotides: TGTGCCAGCAGCCCCCGGGACATTAACACTGAAGCTTTCTTT.

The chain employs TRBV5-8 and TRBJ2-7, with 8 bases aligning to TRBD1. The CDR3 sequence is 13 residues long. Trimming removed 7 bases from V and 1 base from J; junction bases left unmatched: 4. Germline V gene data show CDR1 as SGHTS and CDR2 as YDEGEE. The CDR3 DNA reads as TGTGCCAGCGGACAGGGAAGATCCTACGAGCAGTACTTC. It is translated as CASGQGRSYEQYF.

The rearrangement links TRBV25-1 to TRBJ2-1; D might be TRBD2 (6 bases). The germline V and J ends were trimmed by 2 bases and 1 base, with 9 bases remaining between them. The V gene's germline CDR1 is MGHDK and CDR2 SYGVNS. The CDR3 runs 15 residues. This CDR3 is CASSEAGKSYNEQFF. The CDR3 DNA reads TGTGCCAGCAGTGAAGCGGGGAAATCCTACAATGAGCAGTTCTTC.

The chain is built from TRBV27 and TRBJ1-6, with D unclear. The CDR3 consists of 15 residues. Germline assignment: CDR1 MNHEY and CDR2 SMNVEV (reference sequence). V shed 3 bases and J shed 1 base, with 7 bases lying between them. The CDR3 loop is CASSFEFSYNSPLHF. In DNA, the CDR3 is TGTGCCAGCAGTTTTGAGTTTTCCTATAATTCACCCCTCCACTTT.

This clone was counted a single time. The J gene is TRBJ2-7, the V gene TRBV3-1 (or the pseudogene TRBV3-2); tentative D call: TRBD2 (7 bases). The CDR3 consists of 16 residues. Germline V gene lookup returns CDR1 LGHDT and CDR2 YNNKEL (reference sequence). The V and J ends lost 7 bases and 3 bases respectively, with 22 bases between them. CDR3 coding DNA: TGTGCCAGCACTGGAATTATAGGGGGGGGGATCTACGAGCAGTACTTC. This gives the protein CASTGIIGGGIYEQYF.

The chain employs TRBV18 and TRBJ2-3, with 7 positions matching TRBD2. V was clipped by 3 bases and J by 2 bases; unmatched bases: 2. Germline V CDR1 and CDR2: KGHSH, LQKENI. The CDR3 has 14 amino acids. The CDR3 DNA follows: TGTGCCAGCTCACCGGGGGGGTCCACAGATACGCAGTATTTT. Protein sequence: CASSPGGSTDTQYF.

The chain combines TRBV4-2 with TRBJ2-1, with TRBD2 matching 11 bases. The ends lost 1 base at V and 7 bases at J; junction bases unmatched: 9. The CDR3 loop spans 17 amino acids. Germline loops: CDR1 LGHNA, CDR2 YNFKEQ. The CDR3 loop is CASSQAIAGGRANEQFF. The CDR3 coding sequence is TGTGCCAGCAGCCAAGCAATAGCGGGGGGGCGTGCAAATGAGCAGTTCTTC.

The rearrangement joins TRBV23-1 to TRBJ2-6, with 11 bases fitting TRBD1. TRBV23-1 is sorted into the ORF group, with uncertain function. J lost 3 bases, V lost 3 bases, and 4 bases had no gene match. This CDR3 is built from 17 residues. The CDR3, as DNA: TGCGCCAGCAGTCAGGGGACAGGGGGAATTGGGGCCAACGTCCTGACTTTC. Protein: CASSQGTGGIGANVLTF.

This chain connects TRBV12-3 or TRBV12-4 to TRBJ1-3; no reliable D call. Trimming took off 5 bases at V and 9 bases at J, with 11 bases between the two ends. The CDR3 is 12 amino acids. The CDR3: CASSLKRGTIYF. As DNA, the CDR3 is TGTGCCAGCAGTCTGAAGAGAGGCACCATATATTTT.

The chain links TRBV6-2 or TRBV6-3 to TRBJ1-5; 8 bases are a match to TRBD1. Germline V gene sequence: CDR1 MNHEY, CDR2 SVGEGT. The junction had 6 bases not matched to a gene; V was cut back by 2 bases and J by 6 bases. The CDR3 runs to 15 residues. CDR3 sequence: CASSYRTGNGQPQHF. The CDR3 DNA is TGTGCCAGCAGTTACAGGACAGGGAATGGTCAGCCCCAGCATTTT.

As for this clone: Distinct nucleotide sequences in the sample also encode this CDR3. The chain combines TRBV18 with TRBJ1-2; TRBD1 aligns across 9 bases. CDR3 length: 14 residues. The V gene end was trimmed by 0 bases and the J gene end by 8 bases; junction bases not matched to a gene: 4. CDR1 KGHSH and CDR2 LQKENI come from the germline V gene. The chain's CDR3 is CASSPPGQGGGYTF. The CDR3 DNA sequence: TGTGCCAGCTCACCACCGGGACAGGGCGGGGGCTACACCTTC.